These 23 T cell receptor beta chains came from one sample sequenced in a study of cytomegalovirus exposure and HLA in healthy donors. The PCR was carried out with 60 Vbeta primers and 13 Jbeta primers. Clones were sequenced by immunoSEQ multiplex PCR, and TCRdb holds only the in-frame ones, with some missing. Here the sample spans fewer than 120,000 clones, about three quarters being singletons. Source material: PBMCs. Receptors were obtained from a woman aged 30 to 39 in good health and CMV-seronegative.

The chain has TRBV4-2 and TRBJ2-7; TRBD2 matches 7 bases. After removal of 0 bases from V and 1 base from J, the junction contained 6 bases not matched to a gene. The CDR3 contains 16 residues. In germline, CDR1 is LGHNA, CDR2 YNFKEQ. The CDR3 loop reads CASSQDRLADSYEQYF. DNA for the CDR3: TGTGCCAGCAGCCAAGATCGTCTAGCGGATTCCTACGAGCAGTACTTC.

The J gene is TRBJ1-5, the V gene TRBV30; D remains unclear. V was pared by 6 bases and J by 4 bases, with 10 bases between. This CDR3 spans 12 amino acids. Germline V CDR1 and CDR2: GTSNPN, SVGIG (reference sequence). CDR3 nucleotides: TGTGCCTGCGGAGCTGCTAATCAGCCCCAGCATTTT. Protein: CACGAANQPQHF.

J is TRBJ2-3 and V is TRBV18; tentatively, D is TRBD2 (6 bases). The CDR3 is made up of 15 amino acids. The germline V gene has CDR1 KGHSH and CDR2 LQKENI. V lost 3 bases and J lost 4, with 14 bases in between. The CDR3 sequence is CASSPSTSISDTQYF. The CDR3, as DNA: TGTGCCAGCTCACCTTCGACTAGTATCTCAGATACGCAGTATTTT.

This chain connects TRBV6-5 to TRBJ2-7; D possibly corresponds to TRBD1 (6 bases). The germline V and J ends were trimmed by 2 bases and 3 bases, with 14 bases remaining between them. Germline CDR1 reads MNHEY; CDR2 reads SVGAGI. This CDR3 contains 15 residues. DNA of the CDR3: TGTGCCAGCAGTTACGAAGGGCAGGGGTTCTACGAGCAGTACTTC. Protein sequence: CASSYEGQGFYEQYF.

J is TRBJ1-4 and V is TRBV6-6; 9 nucleotides match TRBD1. J lost 7 bases, V lost 4 bases, and 7 bases had no gene match. CDR1 and CDR2 from the germline V gene are MNHNY and SVGAGI (reference sequence). The CDR3 totals 15 residues. This CDR3 reads CASSSTGQGSEKLFF. In DNA, the CDR3 is TGTGCCAGCAGTTCCACGGGACAGGGAAGTGAAAAACTGTTTTTT.

This chain links TRBV6-5 with TRBJ2-3; 7 bases align to TRBD1. Germline assignment: CDR1 MNHEY and CDR2 SVGAGI. V was pared by 2 bases and J by 4 bases, with 3 bases of the junction left unmatched. The CDR3 is 14 residues long. Here the CDR3 DNA reads TGTGCCAGCAGTTACAGGGGGCGCCCAGATACGCAGTATTTT. The encoded protein is CASSYRGRPDTQYF.

The genes are TRBV10-3 and TRBJ2-7; 7 bases agree with TRBD1. The germline gives CDR1 ENHRY, CDR2 SYGVKD. V lost 0 bases to trimming and J lost 0 bases; unmatched junction nucleotides: 5. The CDR3 covers 16 residues. CDR3: CAISESRQGSSYEQYF. The CDR3 bases are TGTGCCATCAGTGAGTCGAGACAGGGTAGCTCCTACGAGCAGTACTTC.

This rearrangement joins TRBV19 to TRBJ1-2; possibly TRBD1 for D (6 bases). The V and J ends lost 7 bases and 8 bases respectively, with 20 bases between them. The length of the CDR3 is 14 residues. Germline lookup yields CDR1 LNHDA and CDR2 SQIVND (reference sequence). Written as DNA, the CDR3 is TGTGCCAGTATGGAGAGGGGGTCGAGTGAAGGCTACACCTTC. Translating gives CASMERGSSEGYTF.

This clone was seen a few times. The chain combines TRBV30 with TRBJ1-5, with D possibly TRBD1 on 5 matching bases. Germline values: CDR1 GTSNPN, CDR2 SVGIG (reference sequence). Between the trimmed V and J ends, which lost 5 bases and 5 bases, there was a span of 13 bases. CDR3 length: 13 residues. This CDR3 is CAWGGDSDQPQHF. The CDR3 coding sequence is TGTGCCTGGGGCGGGGACTCCGATCAGCCCCAGCATTTT.

This chain links TRBV4-3 with TRBJ1-4, with unresolved D. Germline values: CDR1 LGHNA, CDR2 YSLEER. V was trimmed by 0 bases and J by 7 bases, leaving 15 bases between them. This CDR3 has 16 residues. This CDR3 is CASSQDLSEEREKLFF. The CDR3 DNA sequence: TGCGCCAGCAGCCAAGATCTGAGCGAGGAGCGTGAAAAACTGTTTTTT.

The chain combines TRBV11-2 with TRBJ2-1; D perhaps matches TRBD2 (6 bases). This CDR3 spans 18 amino acids. The germline V gene encodes CDR1 SGHAT and CDR2 FQNNGV. Trimming stripped 3 bases from V and 4 bases from J, with 22 bases between. This CDR3 reads CASSFFRTGGSGYNEQFF. CDR3 sequence (DNA): TGTGCCAGCAGCTTTTTCCGGACTGGCGGTAGCGGATACAATGAGCAGTTCTTC.

This clone came up a few times. The rearrangement links TRBV27 to TRBJ1-2, with D unresolved. The CDR3 covers 10 residues. In germline, CDR1 is MNHEY, CDR2 SMNVEV (reference sequence). Trimming left V 7 bases short and J 5 bases short, with 5 bases between. CDR3 sequence: CASTRYGYTF. The DNA for the CDR3 is TGTGCCAGCACCCGTTATGGCTACACCTTC.

V usage is TRBV9 and J usage is TRBJ1-3; D is uncertain. There are 15 residues in the CDR3. V lost 1 base and J lost 0, with 8 bases in between. The germline CDR1 and CDR2 sequences are SGDLS and YYNGEE. The CDR3 DNA follows: TGTGCCAGCAGCGTAAGGCAGGCCTCTGGAAACACCATATATTTT. Encoded protein: CASSVRQASGNTIYF. Combining the CDR3 with reference TRBV9 and TRBJ1-3 gives the whole variable domain DSGVTQTPKHLITATGQRVTLRCSPRSGDLSVYWYQQSLDQGLQFLIQYYNGEERAKGNILERFSAQQFPDLHSELNLSSLELGDSALYFCASSVRQASGNTIYFGEGSWLTVV.

V is TRBV5-1 and J is TRBJ1-1; D is unresolved. The CDR3 loop spans 14 amino acids. V was cut by 0 bases and J by 1 base, with 7 bases left in between. Germline lookup yields CDR1 SGHRS and CDR2 YFSETQ. CDR3 region: CASSLASKNTEAFF. The CDR3 coding sequence is TGCGCCAGCAGCTTGGCGTCTAAGAACACTGAAGCTTTCTTT.

This sequence joins TRBV28 and TRBJ2-2; 8 nucleotides agree with TRBD1. V was clipped by 8 bases and J by 4 bases; unmatched bases: 12. The CDR3 totals 16 residues. Per the germline V gene, CDR1 is MDHEN and CDR2 is SYDVKM. The CDR3 DNA reads TGTGCCAGCCGTACCCCCGGGACAGGCCGCACCGGGGAGCTGTTTTTT. This sequence encodes CASRTPGTGRTGELFF.

J is TRBJ1-2 and V is TRBV6-6, with no clear D. Germline CDR1 is MNHNY and CDR2 is SVGAGI (reference sequence). CDR3 size: 11 residues. Trimming took off 4 bases at V and 14 bases at J, with 14 bases between the two ends. The CDR3 loop reads CASSSATFLTF. The CDR3 DNA is TGTGCCAGCAGTTCCGCTACCTTCCTGACCTTC.

The rearrangement uses TRBV30 and TRBJ2-3; D is possibly TRBD2 (5 bases). V lost 5 bases, J lost 3 bases, and 12 bases lay in between. CDR3 length: 13 residues. Germline V gene lookup returns CDR1 GTSNPN and CDR2 SVGIG (reference sequence). The CDR3 is CAWVPGVTDTQYF. The CDR3 DNA is TGTGCCTGGGTCCCCGGGGTTACAGATACGCAGTATTTT.

The V gene is TRBV6-5, the J gene TRBJ1-1; D uncertain. The CDR3 sequence is 13 residues long. Germline V gene lookup returns CDR1 MNHEY and CDR2 SVGAGI. V lost 6 bases, J lost 4 bases, and 12 bases lay in between. The CDR3 is CASRIGRGTEAFF. For the CDR3, the DNA is TGTGCCAGCAGGATAGGACGGGGCACTGAAGCTTTCTTT.

This clone appeared a few times. The rearrangement links TRBV30 to TRBJ2-5, with 7 positions matching TRBD2. V lost 4 bases to trimming and J lost 5 bases; unmatched junction nucleotides: 4. The CDR3 covers 12 residues. CDR1 and CDR2 from the germline V gene are GTSNPN and SVGIG (reference sequence). CDR3 nucleotide sequence: TGTGCCTGGACCCTCGGGGGGGAGACCCAGTACTTC. Its translation: CAWTLGGETQYF.

The chain joins TRBV23-1 to TRBJ1-6; D is perhaps TRBD1 (5 bases). TRBV23-1 is identified as an open reading frame with a role that is uncertain. The CDR3 runs 13 residues. V was pared by 0 bases and J by 14 bases, with 11 bases between. The CDR3 loop is CASSQSGTGTLHF. CDR3 nucleotides: TGCGCCAGCAGTCAATCAGGGACTGGGACCCTCCACTTT.

Only one count was recorded for this clone. The V and J genes are TRBV29-1 and TRBJ2-1, with TRBD2 matching 12 bases. Germline V gene data show CDR1 as SQVTM and CDR2 as ANQGSEA. V gave up 5 bases and J gave up 11 bases; unmatched junction bases: 16. This CDR3 has 16 residues. This CDR3 reads CSVSRTTSGSEYKQFF. The DNA for the CDR3 is TGCAGCGTTTCTCGAACGACTAGCGGGAGCGAGTATAAGCAGTTCTTC.

A few counts support this clone. The genes are TRBV6-6 and TRBJ1-5, with a possible D match to TRBD1 (5 bases). V was shortened by 2 bases and J by 5 bases, with 13 bases between the two germline ends. This CDR3 spans 15 amino acids. Germline lookup yields CDR1 MNHNY and CDR2 SVGAGI (reference sequence). The DNA of the CDR3 is TGTGCCAGCAGTTACCTCCCCGGGGGGGATCAGCCCCAGCATTTT. The encoded protein is CASSYLPGGDQPQHF.

There are a few counts of this clone. The V call is TRBV6-1, the J call TRBJ2-6; D remains ambiguous. This CDR3 has 14 amino acids. Trimming left V 2 bases short and J 4 bases short, with 6 bases between. CDR1 and CDR2 from the germline V gene are MNHNS and SASEGT. CDR3 residues: CASSEPPGANVLTF. As DNA, the CDR3 is TGTGCCAGCAGTGAACCCCCGGGGGCCAACGTCCTGACTTTC.